This TCR beta chain came from a study of CD8+ T cells in alopecia areata. The researchers isolated CD4+ and CD8+ T cells from PBMCs by sorting. RNA, once extracted, was reverse transcribed into cDNA for use as the sequencing template. Sequencing used immunoSEQ multiplex PCR; TCRdb keeps in-frame clones, though not all of them. The data contain 120,000 or so clones, 40% to 55% of them singletons. The sample comprised NKG2D-low CD8+ T cells sorted from blood. This clonotype was sampled from a human donor with alopecia areata.

The CDR3 DNA sequence: TGTGCCAGCAGCTACCTAGCGGGACCTCAAGAGACCCAGTACTTC. The encoded protein is CASSYLAGPQETQYF. This rearrangement joins TRBV7-7 to TRBJ2-5, with 9 bases that match TRBD2. CDR3 length equals 15 residues. The J segment lost 2 bases and the V segment lost 4 bases, leaving 5 bases of the junction unmatched. The germline V gene encodes CDR1 SSHAT and CDR2 FNYEAQ (reference sequence).